Here is one T cell receptor beta chain with its context. The antigen is unknown. This sample is drawn from a study of blood T cells in healthy people across ages. The study, taken as a whole, reports: Relative to aged donors, long-lived donors carried more naive CD4+ cells and displayed higher diversity. Unsorted PBMCs ruled out conclusive naive versus antigen-experienced comparison.

Primers used in a second PCR of roughly 6 to 12 cycles were a sample-barcoded 5' primer and a J-beta primer mix. Carrying 12 random nucleotides, a template-switch adaptor labeled each individual cDNA molecule. TCRdb processed the 5' RACE reads anew with MiXCR; each CDR3 protein has one entry. This repertoire shows roughly 1 million distinct CDR3 sequences, 20% to 25% found once; its top ten account for approximately 0.71%. The same data also went into a second study, on T cells of mothers and their children. That paper notes: In this cohort, donors were three healthy Caucasian mothers plus their six children.

The receptor comes from a girl aged 2 to 9 in good health. Sequenced sample: blood.

The CDR3 nucleotides read TGTGCCAGCAGTTACGATGGGGGGCCAAATGAGCAGTTCTTC. Translating it yields CASSYDGGPNEQFF. The chain couples TRBV6-5 to TRBJ2-1; D possibly uses TRBD1 or TRBD2 (6 bases each). The germline V and J ends were trimmed by 2 bases and 7 bases, with 12 bases remaining between them. CDR1 is MNHEY, CDR2 SVGAGI, per germline. This CDR3 spans 14 amino acids.